A selection of T cell receptor beta chains follows, all from one sample in a study of radiation and T cells in renal cell carcinoma. Sequencing was performed with immunoSEQ multiplex PCR; in TCRdb, only in-frame clones are kept and a portion is missing. The data show just over 150,000 clones, about nine tenths seen once. Sequencing was performed on blood, taken from a patient whose treatment included radiotherapy and nephrectomy. These receptor sequences come from a woman aged 50 to 65 with renal cell carcinoma. CDR3s include the opening cysteine and the closing phenylalanine or tryptophan. Each record gives: D gene, V gene, clone size, J gene, CDR3 protein, CDR3 DNA. D genes are given only for firm matches. Size values are once, few and many counts, or a class for expanded clones, and some rows have none.

>-|TRBV25-1|-|TRBJ1-1
CASSGLLGTEAFF
TGTGCCAGCAGTGGCCTACTGGGCACTGAAGCTTTCTTT
>TRBD1|TRBV11-2|-|TRBJ1-4
CASSFGQVNEKLFF
TGTGCCAGCAGCTTCGGACAGGTTAATGAAAAACTGTTTTTT
>TRBD1|TRBV9|-|TRBJ1-1
CASSRDRIPSTEAFF
TGTGCCAGCAGCCGGGACAGGATCCCCTCCACTGAAGCTTTCTTT
>-|TRBV7-9|-|TRBJ2-5
CASSLTGNQETQYF
TGTGCCAGCAGCTTAACAGGGAACCAAGAGACCCAGTACTTC
>-|TRBV5-1|-|TRBJ1-2
CASSYTGGPSLYGYTF
TGCGCCAGCAGCTATACCGGGGGCCCCTCTCTGTATGGCTACACCTTC
>TRBD1|TRBV7-2|-|TRBJ2-7
CASSLVPGQGNYEQYF
TGTGCCAGCAGCTTAGTTCCGGGACAGGGAAACTACGAGCAGTACTTC
>-|TRBV7-2|-|TRBJ1-2
CASTPGPANYGYTF
TGTGCCAGCACCCCAGGGCCAGCTAACTATGGCTACACCTTC
>-|TRBV10-2|-|TRBJ1-4
CASSAAISGAYNEKLFF
TGCGCCAGCAGTGCCGCTATATCAGGGGCTTATAATGAAAAACTGTTTTTT
>-|TRBV19|-|TRBJ1-1
CASKEGMNTEAFF
TGTGCCAGTAAGGAGGGGATGAACACTGAAGCTTTCTTT
>TRBD2|TRBV11-3|-|TRBJ2-1
CASSDSGGRYNEQFF
TGTGCCAGCAGCGATAGCGGGGGGAGATACAATGAGCAGTTCTTC
>TRBD1|TRBV6-5|-|TRBJ2-4
CASATGLGKNIQYF
TGTGCCAGTGCGACAGGGTTAGGCAAAAACATTCAGTACTTC
>-|TRBV7-3|-|TRBJ2-3
CASSSGTTTDTQYF
TGTGCCAGCAGCTCCGGGACAACAACAGATACGCAGTATTTT
>TRBD1|TRBV28|-|TRBJ2-1
CASRGQGNEQFF
TGTGCCAGCAGGGGACAGGGTAATGAGCAGTTCTTC
>TRBD1|TRBV19|-|TRBJ2-3
CASSSPGTENTDTQYF
TGTGCCAGTAGTTCTCCCGGGACAGAAAACACAGATACGCAGTATTTT
>TRBD1|TRBV2|-|TRBJ1-6
CASSTPPGQYNSPLHF
TGTGCCAGCAGTACTCCGCCGGGACAGTATAATTCACCCCTCCACTTT
>-|TRBV19|-|TRBJ1-2
CASSGTGGLFGYTF
TGTGCCAGTAGTGGTACCGGGGGCTTGTTTGGCTACACCTTC
>-|TRBV6-5|-|TRBJ1-2
CASSYSQKVEGYTF
TGTGCCAGCAGTTACTCGCAAAAGGTGGAAGGCTACACCTTC
>TRBD2|TRBV7-9|-|TRBJ2-3
CASSPAGLAGRTDTQYF
TGTGCCAGCAGCCCAGCTGGACTAGCGGGACGCACAGATACGCAGTATTTT
>TRBD2|TRBV2|-|TRBJ2-7
CASKGGLAGEQYF
TGTGCCAGCAAGGGGGGACTAGCGGGTGAGCAGTACTTC
>-|TRBV7-2|few|TRBJ2-4
CASSLGGVENIQYF
TGTGCCAGCAGCTTAGGGGGCGTTGAAAACATTCAGTACTTC
>-|TRBV5-3|-|TRBJ2-6
CARSPLESYSSGANVLTF
TGTGCCAGAAGCCCATTAGAAAGTTATAGCTCTGGGGCCAACGTCCTGACTTTC
>-|TRBV7-9|-|TRBJ1-3
CASSLRGEVGNTIYF
TGTGCCAGCAGCTTAAGAGGGGAGGTTGGAAACACCATATATTTT
>-|TRBV5-1|-|TRBJ1-2
CASSLDTNYGYTF
TGCGCCAGCAGCCTCGACACTAACTATGGCTACACCTTC
>-|TRBV6-1|once|TRBJ1-2
CASSEEGPPLANYGYTF
TGTGCCAGCAGTGAGGAGGGACCTCCGTTAGCTAACTATGGCTACACCTTC
>-|TRBV10-3|-|TRBJ2-7
CAISEMTWEQYF
TGTGCCATCAGTGAGATGACCTGGGAGCAGTACTTC
>-|TRBV27|-|TRBJ1-2
CASSPLWEHRQYGYTF
TGTGCCAGCAGTCCTCTCTGGGAACACCGGCAGTATGGCTACACCTTC
>TRBD1|TRBV19|once|TRBJ1-5
CASSIGDRVGPQHF
TGTGCCAGTAGTATAGGGGACAGGGTAGGGCCCCAGCATTTT
>-|TRBV19|few|TRBJ1-2
CASSIDMRNGYTF
TGTGCCAGTAGTATAGACATGAGGAATGGCTACACCTTC
>TRBD2|TRBV7-8|-|TRBJ2-2
CASSLRWRGAAGTGELFF
TGTGCCAGCAGCTTACGGTGGCGGGGGGCCGCGGGCACCGGGGAGCTGTTTTTT
>TRBD1|TRBV30|-|TRBJ1-6
CAWSRQGAGNSPLHF
TGTGCCTGGAGTCGGCAGGGGGCGGGTAATTCACCCCTCCACTTT
>-|TRBV7-9|-|TRBJ2-1
CASSLGGSQTNEQFF
TGTGCCAGCAGCTTGGGGGGATCTCAGACGAATGAGCAGTTCTTC
>TRBD1|TRBV5-4|few|TRBJ2-7
CASSLGTGNKPYEQYF
TGTGCCAGCAGCTTAGGGACAGGGAATAAACCCTACGAGCAGTACTTC
>-|TRBV12-1|-|TRBJ1-2
CASSQPGQGRNGYTF
TGTGCCAGCAGCCAACCGGGACAGGGGAGGAATGGCTACACCTTC
>-|TRBV14|-|TRBJ2-2
CASSQDPVGVAGELFF
TGTGCCAGCAGCCAGGATCCGGTTGGGGTCGCCGGGGAGCTGTTTTTT
>-|TRBV21-1|once|TRBJ1-6
CASSKGGRSSYNSPLHF
TGTGCCAGCAGCAAAGGGGGCAGGAGCTCCTATAATTCACCCCTCCACTTT
>TRBD1|TRBV19|-|TRBJ1-4
CASSPQTGRKEKLFF
TGTGCCAGTAGTCCTCAGACAGGGAGAAAAGAAAAACTGTTTTTT
>-|TRBV16|once|TRBJ1-5
CASSQYYTRRRGTYSNQPQHF
TGTGCCAGCAGCCAATATTATACTCGTAGACGGGGAACATATAGCAATCAGCCCCAGCATTTT
>-|TRBV4-1|once|TRBJ1-2
CASSQTPVDFGYGYTF
TGCGCCAGCAGCCAAACCCCGGTAGATTTCGGCTATGGCTACACCTTC
>-|TRBV12-5|-|TRBJ1-3
CASGYTAGNTIYF
TGTGCTAGTGGTTACACAGCGGGAAACACCATATATTTT
>-|TRBV4-2|-|TRBJ2-5
CASSQGPRQETQYF
TGTGCCAGCAGCCAGGGACCCAGGCAGGAGACCCAGTACTTC
>TRBD2|TRBV6-5|-|TRBJ2-1
CASSSPSRGGAGEQFF
TGTGCCAGCAGTTCCCCCTCGCGGGGGGGCGCGGGTGAGCAGTTCTTC
>-|TRBV30|-|TRBJ1-5
CAWRGSNQPQHF
TGTGCCTGGAGGGGGAGCAATCAGCCCCAGCATTTT
>TRBD2|TRBV7-3|-|TRBJ2-7
CASSFGLAGGIDEQYF
TGTGCCAGCAGCTTCGGACTAGCGGGGGGTATCGACGAGCAGTACTTC
>TRBD2|TRBV7-3|-|TRBJ2-3
CASSPRRASGGPNTDTQYF
TGTGCCAGCAGCCCCCGGAGGGCTAGCGGGGGGCCCAACACAGATACGCAGTATTTT
>TRBD1|TRBV19|-|TRBJ1-5
CASSGGTGVNQPQHF
TGTGCCAGTAGTGGTGGGACAGGGGTGAACCAGCCCCAGCATTTT
>TRBD2|TRBV10-2|-|TRBJ2-5
CASRTSGEQETQYF
TGCGCCAGCAGGACTAGCGGGGAACAAGAGACCCAGTACTTC
>TRBD1|TRBV7-2|-|TRBJ2-5
CASSFETGAGETQYF
TGTGCCAGCAGCTTTGAGACAGGGGCGGGCGAGACCCAGTACTTC